This T cell receptor beta chain was recovered during a study of molecular identifiers for immune sequencing clone quantification. For the study at large: Naive CD8 RNA (20,000 or 100,000 cells) was divided into five aliquots, with four sequenced.

The authors gated naive CD8 T cells as CD8+CD4-CCR7+CD45RA+ for sorting. This clonotype has a count of ten or more. TCRdb passed the PCR reads through MiXCR, listing each CDR3 protein once. In the table there are 68,000 or so distinct CDR3 sequences, less than 20% of which are singletons. The length of the CDR3 is 18 residues. V was clipped by 0 bases and J by 0 bases, with 19 bases between them. The germline gives CDR1 SQVTM, CDR2 ANQGSEA. The origin of this receptor is a human donor in good health. Some libraries in this study had Jurkat cell RNA spiked in. Sequences were obtained from naive CD8+ T cells from blood, with Jurkat cell RNA spiked in. The subset is: FACS-sorted CD8+CD4-CCR7+CD45RA+ naive T cells. The chain links TRBV29-1 to TRBJ2-3; D unresolved. In nucleotides, the CDR3 is TGCAGCGTTGAAGATCTGAGAGCTAGAATAAGTAGCACAGATACGCAGTATTTT. As protein: CSVEDLRARISSTDTQYF.